This is a list of T cell receptor beta chains from one sample in a study of shared clonotypes between healthy human individuals. Repertoires were generated with immunoSEQ multiplex PCR, while TCRdb's copy carries only in-frame clones and drops some. Of fewer than 1.8 million clones in the sample, approximately 98.5% were seen once. Sequencing was done on a sample of naive CD4+ T cells sorted from blood. Source of these receptors: a man aged 25 to 40 in good health. CDR3s include the opening cysteine and the closing phenylalanine or tryptophan. A D gene is named only where the DNA matches it firmly. Clone size is shown for a subset of rows, as once, few, many or a class of expanded clone.

j_call clone_size d_call v_call cdr3_nt cdr3_aa
TRBJ2-1 once TRBD2 TRBV9 TGTGCCAGCAGCGTAGGACTAGCGGGAGGGTTAGATGAGCAGTTCTTC CASSVGLAGGLDEQFF
TRBJ2-7 - - TRBV29-1 TGCAGCGGCGGAGGGGCCTCCTCGGGGGAGCAGTACTTC CSGGGASSGEQYF
TRBJ2-3 - TRBD2 TRBV7-9 TGTGCCAGCAGCACCGGACTAGCGGGAGTTGATACGCAGTATTTT CASSTGLAGVDTQYF
TRBJ2-1 - TRBD2 TRBV10-1 TGCGCCAGCAGTTGGACTAGCGGGAGCTCATACGAATACAATGAGCAGTTCTTC CASSWTSGSSYEYNEQFF
TRBJ1-4 - - TRBV4-3 TGCGCCAGCAGCCAAGCCCGAGCAACTAATGAAAAACTGTTTTTT CASSQARATNEKLFF
TRBJ2-7 - - TRBV2 TGTGCCAGCAAGCAGGAGGACGGTCCCTCCTACGAGCAGTACTTC CASKQEDGPSYEQYF
TRBJ1-2 - TRBD1 TRBV30 TGTGCCTGGAGACACAGGGGTTGGCCGGGCTACACCTTC CAWRHRGWPGYTF
TRBJ1-2 - - TRBV20-1 TGCAGTGCTAGACGAGGGCACGGCTACACCTTC CSARRGHGYTF
TRBJ2-7 - - TRBV28 TGTGCCAGCAGATCTCCCGGAGGGTTCTCCTACGAGCAGTACTTC CASRSPGGFSYEQYF
TRBJ1-1 - - TRBV2 TGTGCCAGCAGTGCGGAGTTAAACACTGAAGCTTTCTTT CASSAELNTEAFF